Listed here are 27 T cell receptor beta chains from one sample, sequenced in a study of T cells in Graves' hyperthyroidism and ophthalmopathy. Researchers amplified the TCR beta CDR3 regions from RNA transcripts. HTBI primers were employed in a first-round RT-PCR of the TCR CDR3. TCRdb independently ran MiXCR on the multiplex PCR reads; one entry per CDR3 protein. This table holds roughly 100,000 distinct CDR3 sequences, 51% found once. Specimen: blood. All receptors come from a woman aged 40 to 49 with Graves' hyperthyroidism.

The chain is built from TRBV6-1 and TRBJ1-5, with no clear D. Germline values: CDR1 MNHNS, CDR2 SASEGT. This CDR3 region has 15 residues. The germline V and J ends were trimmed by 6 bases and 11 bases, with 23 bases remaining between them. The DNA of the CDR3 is TGTGCCAGCAGCCGGCCCCGCCCGTACCAAGAGACCCAGCATTTT. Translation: CASSRPRPYQETQHF.

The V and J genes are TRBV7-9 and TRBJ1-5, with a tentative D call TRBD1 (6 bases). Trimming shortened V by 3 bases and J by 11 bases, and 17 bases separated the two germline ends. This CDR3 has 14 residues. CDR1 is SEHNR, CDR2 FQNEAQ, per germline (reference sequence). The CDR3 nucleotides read TGTGCCAGCAGCTTGGGCAGGGGCGAAGAGACCCAGCATTTT. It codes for CASSLGRGEETQHF.

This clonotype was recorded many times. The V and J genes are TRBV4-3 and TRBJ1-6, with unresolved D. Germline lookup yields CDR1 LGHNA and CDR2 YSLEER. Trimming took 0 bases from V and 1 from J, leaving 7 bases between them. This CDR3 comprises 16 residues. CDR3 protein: CASSQEVLSYNSPLHF. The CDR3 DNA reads TGCGCCAGCAGCCAAGAGGTGTTGTCCTATAATTCACCCCTCCACTTT.

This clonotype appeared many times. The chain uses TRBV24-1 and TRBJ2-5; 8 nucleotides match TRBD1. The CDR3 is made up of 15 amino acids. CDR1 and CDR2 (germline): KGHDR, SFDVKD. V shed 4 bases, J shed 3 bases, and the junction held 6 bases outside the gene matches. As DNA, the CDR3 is TGTGCCACCAGTGACCCAGGACAGGGAAAAGAGACCCAGTACTTC. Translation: CATSDPGQGKETQYF.

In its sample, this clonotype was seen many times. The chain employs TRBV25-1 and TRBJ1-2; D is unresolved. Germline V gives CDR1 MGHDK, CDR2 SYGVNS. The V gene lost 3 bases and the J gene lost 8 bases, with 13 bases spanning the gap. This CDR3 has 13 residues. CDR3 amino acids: CASSDYGVRGYTF. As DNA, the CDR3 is TGTGCCAGCAGTGATTACGGGGTTCGGGGCTACACCTTC.

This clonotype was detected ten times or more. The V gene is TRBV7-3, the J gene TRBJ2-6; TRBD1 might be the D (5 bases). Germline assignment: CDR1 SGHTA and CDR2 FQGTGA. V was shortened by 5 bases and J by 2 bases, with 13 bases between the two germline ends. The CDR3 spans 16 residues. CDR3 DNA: TGTGCCAGCAGCGTAGGGGTTGGGGCTGGGGCCAACGTCCTGACTTTC. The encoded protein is CASSVGVGAGANVLTF. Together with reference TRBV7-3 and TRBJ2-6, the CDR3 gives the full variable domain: GAGVSQTPSNKVTEKGKYVELRCDPISGHTALYWYRQSLGQGPEFLIYFQGTGAADDSGLPNDRFFAVRPEGSVSTLKIQRTERGDSAVYLCASSVGVGAGANVLTFGAGSRLTVL.

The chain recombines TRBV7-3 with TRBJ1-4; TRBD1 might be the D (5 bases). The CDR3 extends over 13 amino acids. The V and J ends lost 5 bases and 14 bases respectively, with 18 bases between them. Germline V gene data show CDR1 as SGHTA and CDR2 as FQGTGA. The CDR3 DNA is TGTGCCAGCAGCCCCGTCCGCAAGGGGAAGCTGTTTTTT. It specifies CASSPVRKGKLFF.

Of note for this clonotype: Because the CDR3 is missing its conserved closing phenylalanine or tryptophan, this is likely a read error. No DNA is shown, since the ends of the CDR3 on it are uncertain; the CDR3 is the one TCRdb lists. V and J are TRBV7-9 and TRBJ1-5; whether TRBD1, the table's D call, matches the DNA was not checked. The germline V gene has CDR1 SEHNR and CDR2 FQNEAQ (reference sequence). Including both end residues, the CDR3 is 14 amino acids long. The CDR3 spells CASSFGPGGQPRHL.

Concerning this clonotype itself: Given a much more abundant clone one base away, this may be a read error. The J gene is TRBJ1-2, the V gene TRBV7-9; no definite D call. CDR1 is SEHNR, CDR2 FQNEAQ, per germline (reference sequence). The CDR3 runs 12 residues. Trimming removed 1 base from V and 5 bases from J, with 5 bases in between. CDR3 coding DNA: TGTGCCAGCAGCTTAGGGGAGTATGGCTACACCTTC. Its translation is CASSLGEYGYTF.

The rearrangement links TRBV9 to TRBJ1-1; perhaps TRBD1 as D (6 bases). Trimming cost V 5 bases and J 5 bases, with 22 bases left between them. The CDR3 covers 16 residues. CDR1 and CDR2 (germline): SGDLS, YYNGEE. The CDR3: CASRGEGGGLGTEAFF. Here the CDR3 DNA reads TGTGCCAGCAGAGGTGAAGGGGGGGGGTTGGGAACTGAAGCTTTCTTT.

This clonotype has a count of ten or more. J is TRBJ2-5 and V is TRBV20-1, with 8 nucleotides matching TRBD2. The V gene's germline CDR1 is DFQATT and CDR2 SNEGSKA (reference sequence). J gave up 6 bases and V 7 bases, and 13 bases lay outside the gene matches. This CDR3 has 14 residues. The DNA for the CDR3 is TGCAGTGACAACGGGGGGGCGCTGGGTCAGACCCAGTACTTC. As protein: CSDNGGALGQTQYF.

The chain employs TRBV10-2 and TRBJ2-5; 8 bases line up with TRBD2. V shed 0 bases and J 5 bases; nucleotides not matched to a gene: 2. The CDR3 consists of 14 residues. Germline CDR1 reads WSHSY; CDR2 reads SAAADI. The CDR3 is CASSESSGSETQYF. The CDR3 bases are TGCGCCAGCAGTGAGTCGAGCGGGAGTGAGACCCAGTACTTC.

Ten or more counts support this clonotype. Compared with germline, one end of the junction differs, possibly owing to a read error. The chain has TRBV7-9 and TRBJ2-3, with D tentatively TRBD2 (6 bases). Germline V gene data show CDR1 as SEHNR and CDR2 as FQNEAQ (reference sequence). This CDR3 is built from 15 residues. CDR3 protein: CASSLRDFRTDTQYF. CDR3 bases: TGTGCCAGCAGCTTGCGGGACTTCCGCACCGATACGCAGTATTTT. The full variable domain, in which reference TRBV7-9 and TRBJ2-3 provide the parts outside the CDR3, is DTGVSQNPRHKITKRGQNVTFRCDPISEHNRLYWYRQTLGQGPEFLTYFQNEAQLEKSRLLSDRFSAERPKGSFSTLEIQRTEQGDSAMYLCASSLRDFRTDTQYFGPGTRLTVL.

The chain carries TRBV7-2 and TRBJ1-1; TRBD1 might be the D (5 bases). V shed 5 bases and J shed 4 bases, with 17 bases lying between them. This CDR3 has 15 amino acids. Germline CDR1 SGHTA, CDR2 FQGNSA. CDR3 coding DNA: TGTGCCAGCAGCGCCGGGCCCCAGGGTGGCACTGAAGCTTTCTTT. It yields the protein CASSAGPQGGTEAFF.

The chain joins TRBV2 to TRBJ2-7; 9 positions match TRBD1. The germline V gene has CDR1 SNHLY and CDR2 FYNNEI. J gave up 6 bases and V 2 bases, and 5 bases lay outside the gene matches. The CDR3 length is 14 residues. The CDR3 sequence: CASSERDRAGEQYF. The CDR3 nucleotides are TGTGCCAGCAGTGAACGGGACAGGGCCGGCGAGCAGTACTTC.

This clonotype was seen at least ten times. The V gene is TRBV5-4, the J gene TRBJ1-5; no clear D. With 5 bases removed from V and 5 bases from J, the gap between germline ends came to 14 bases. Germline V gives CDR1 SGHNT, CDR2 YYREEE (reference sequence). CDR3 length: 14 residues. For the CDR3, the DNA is TGTGCCAGCAGTTCGGACGGGGATGATCAGCCCCAGCATTTT. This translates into CASSSDGDDQPQHF.

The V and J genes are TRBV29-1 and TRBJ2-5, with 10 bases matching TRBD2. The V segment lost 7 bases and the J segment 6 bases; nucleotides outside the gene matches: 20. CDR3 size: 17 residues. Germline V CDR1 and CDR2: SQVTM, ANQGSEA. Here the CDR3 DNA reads TGCAGCGCTCGAGGTGAGGTAGCGGGGGGAGCCAAGAAGACCCAGTACTTC. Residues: CSARGEVAGGAKKTQYF.

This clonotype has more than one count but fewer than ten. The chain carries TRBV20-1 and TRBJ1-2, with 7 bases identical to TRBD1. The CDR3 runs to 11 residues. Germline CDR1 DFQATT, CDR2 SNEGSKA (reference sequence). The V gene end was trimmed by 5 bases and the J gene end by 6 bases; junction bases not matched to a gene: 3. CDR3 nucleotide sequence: TGCAGTGCTGACGGACAGGATGGCTACACCTTC. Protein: CSADGQDGYTF.

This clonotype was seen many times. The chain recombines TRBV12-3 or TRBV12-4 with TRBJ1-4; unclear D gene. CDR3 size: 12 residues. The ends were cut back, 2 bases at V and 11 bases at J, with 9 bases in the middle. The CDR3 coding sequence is TGTGCCAGCAGTTTAAACCCTGAGAAACTGTTTTTT. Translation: CASSLNPEKLFF.

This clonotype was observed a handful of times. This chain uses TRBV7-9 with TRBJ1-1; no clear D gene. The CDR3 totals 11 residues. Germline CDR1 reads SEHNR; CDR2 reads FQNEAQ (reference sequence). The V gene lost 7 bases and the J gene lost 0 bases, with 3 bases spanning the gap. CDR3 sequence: CASIMNTEAFF. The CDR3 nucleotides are TGTGCCAGCATCATGAACACTGAAGCTTTCTTT.

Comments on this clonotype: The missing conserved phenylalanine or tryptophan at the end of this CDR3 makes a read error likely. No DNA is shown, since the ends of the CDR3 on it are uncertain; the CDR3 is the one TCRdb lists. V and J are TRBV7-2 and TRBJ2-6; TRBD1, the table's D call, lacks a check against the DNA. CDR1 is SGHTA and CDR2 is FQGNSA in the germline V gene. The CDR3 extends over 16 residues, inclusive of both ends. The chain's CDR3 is CASSLPGRTGVSSGTS.

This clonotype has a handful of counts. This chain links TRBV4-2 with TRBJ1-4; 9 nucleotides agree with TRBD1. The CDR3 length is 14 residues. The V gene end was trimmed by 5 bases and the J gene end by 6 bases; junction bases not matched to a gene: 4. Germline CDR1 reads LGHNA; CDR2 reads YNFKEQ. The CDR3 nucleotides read TGTGCCAGCAGCTCCGGGACAGGGTATGAAAAACTGTTTTTT. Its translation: CASSSGTGYEKLFF.

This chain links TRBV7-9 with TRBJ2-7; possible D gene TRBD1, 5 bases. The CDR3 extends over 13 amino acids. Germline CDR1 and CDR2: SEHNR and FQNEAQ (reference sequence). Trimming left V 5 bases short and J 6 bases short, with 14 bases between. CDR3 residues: CASSEAGMGEQYF. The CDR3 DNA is TGTGCCAGCAGCGAGGCAGGGATGGGCGAGCAGTACTTC.

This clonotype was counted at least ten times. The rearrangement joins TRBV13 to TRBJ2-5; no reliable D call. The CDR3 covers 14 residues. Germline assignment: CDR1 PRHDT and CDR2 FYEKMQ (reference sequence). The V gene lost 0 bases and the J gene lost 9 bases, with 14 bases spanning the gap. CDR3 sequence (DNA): TGTGCCAGCAGCTTAGGCCCTGGCAATCAGCCCCAGTACTTC. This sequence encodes CASSLGPGNQPQYF.

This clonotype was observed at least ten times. The CDR3 is CSVLRTTNTGELFF. In DNA form, the CDR3 reads TGCAGCGTTTTAAGGACAACGAACACCGGGGAGCTGTTTTTT. The chain carries TRBV29-1 and TRBJ2-2, with TRBD1 as a possible D gene (5 bases). Germline V gives CDR1 SQVTM, CDR2 ANQGSEA. The CDR3 consists of 14 residues. V shed 5 bases and J shed 0 bases, with 10 bases lying between them.

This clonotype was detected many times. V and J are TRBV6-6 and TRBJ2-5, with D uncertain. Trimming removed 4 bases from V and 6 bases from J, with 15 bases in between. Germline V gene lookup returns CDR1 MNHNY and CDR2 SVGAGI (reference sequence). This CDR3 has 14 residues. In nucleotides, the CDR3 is TGTGCCAGCAGTTCCCTGGACGGTCTGAAGACCCAGTACTTC. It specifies CASSSLDGLKTQYF.

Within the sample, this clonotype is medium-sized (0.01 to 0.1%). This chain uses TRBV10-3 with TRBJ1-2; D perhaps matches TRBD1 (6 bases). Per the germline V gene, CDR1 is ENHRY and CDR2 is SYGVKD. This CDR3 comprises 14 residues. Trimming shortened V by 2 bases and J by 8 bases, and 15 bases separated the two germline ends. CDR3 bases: TGTGCCATCAGTGAGGGGGGGCGGCACGGAGGCTACACCTTC. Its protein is CAISEGGRHGGYTF.